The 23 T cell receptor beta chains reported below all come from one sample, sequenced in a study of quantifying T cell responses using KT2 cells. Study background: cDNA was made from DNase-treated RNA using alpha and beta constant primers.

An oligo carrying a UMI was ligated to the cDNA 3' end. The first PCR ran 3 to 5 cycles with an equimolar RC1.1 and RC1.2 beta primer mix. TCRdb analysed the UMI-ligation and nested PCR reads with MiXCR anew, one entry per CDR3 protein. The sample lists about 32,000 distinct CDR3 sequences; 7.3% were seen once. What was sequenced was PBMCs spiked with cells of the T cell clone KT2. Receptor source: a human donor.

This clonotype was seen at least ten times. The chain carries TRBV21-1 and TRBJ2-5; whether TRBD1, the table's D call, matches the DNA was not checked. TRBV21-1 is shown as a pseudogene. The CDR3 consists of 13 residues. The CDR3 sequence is CASGGQPQETQYF. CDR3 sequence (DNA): TGTGCCAGCGGCGGACAGCCCCAAGAGACCCAGTACTTC.

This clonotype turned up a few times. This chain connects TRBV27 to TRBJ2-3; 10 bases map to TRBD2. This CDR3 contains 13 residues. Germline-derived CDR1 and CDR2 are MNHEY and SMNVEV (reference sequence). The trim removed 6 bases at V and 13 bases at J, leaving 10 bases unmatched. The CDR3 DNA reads TGTGCCAGCAGGGAACTAACCGGGACTAGCGAGTATTTT. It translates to CASRELTGTSEYF.

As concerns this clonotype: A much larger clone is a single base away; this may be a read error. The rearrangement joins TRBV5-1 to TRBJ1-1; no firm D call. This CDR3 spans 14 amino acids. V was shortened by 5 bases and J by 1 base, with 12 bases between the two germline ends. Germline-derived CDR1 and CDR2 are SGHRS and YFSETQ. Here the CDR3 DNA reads TGCGCCAGCAGATACGACGGAACGAACACTGAAGCTTTCTTT. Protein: CASRYDGTNTEAFF.

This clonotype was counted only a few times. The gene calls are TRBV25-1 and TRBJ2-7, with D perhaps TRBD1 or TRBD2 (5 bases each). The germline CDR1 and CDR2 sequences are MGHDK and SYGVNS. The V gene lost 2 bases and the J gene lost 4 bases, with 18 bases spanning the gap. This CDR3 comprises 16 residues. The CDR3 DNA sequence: TGTGCCAGCAGTGAAGCCTACACGGGACGGCATTACGAGCAGTACTTC. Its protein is CASSEAYTGRHYEQYF.

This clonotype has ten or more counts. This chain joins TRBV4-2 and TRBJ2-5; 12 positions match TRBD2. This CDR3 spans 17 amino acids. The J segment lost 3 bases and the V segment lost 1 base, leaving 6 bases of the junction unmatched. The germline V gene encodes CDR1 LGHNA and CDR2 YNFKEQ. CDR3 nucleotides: TGTGCCAGCAGCCAAGGCGCTAGCGGGAGGGGCGAAGAGACCCAGTACTTC. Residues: CASSQGASGRGEETQYF.

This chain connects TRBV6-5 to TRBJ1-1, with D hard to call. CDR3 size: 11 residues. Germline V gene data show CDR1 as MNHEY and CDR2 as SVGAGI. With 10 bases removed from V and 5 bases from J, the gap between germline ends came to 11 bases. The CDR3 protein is CAIGRRTEAFF. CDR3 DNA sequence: TGTGCCATCGGCAGGAGGACTGAAGCTTTCTTT.

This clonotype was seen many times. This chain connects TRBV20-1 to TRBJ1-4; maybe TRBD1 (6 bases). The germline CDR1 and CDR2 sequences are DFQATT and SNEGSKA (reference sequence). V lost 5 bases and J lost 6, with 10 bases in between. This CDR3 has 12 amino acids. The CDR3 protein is CSADEGDEKLFF. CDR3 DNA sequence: TGCAGTGCTGACGAGGGGGATGAAAAACTGTTTTTT.

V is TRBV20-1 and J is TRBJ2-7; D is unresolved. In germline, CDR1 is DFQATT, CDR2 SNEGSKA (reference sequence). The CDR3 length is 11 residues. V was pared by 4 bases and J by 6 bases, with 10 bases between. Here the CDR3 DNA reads TGCAGTGCTAAGGCCCCTGGCGAGCAGTACTTC. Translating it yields CSAKAPGEQYF.

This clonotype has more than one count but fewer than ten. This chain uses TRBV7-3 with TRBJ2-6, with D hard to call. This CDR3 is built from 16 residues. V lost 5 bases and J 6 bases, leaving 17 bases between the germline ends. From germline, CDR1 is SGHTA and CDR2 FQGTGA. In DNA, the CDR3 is TGTGCCAGCAGCCCAACAGAGTCTCTGGAGGCCAACGTCCTGACTTTC. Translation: CASSPTESLEANVLTF.

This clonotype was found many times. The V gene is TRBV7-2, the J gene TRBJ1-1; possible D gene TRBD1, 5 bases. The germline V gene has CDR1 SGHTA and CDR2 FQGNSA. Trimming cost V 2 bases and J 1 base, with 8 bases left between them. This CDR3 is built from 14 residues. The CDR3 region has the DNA TGTGCCAGCAGCTTACTTCAGGGGAACACTGAAGCTTTCTTT. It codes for CASSLLQGNTEAFF.

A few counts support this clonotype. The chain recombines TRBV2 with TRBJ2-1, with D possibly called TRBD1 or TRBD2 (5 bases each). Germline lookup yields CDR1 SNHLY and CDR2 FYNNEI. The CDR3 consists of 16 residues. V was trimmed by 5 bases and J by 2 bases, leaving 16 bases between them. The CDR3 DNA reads TGTGCCAGCAGTCAGCAAGTGGGACCCCCCTACAATGAGCAGTTCTTC. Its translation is CASSQQVGPPYNEQFF.

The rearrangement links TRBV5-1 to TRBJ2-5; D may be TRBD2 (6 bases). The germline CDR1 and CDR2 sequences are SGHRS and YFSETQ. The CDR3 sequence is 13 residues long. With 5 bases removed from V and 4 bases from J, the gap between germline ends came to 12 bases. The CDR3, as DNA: TGCGCCAGCAGTCAGGACGGGGGAGAGACCCAGTACTTC. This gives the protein CASSQDGGETQYF.

The CDR3 reads CARTSGTSSSYNEQFF. The CDR3 DNA reads as TGTGCCAGGACTAGCGGGACTAGCTCCTCCTACAATGAGCAGTTCTTC. The chain links TRBV6-2 or TRBV6-3 to TRBJ2-1; 11 bases line up with TRBD2. The junction had 7 bases not matched to a gene; V was cut back by 9 bases and J by 0 bases. CDR1 and CDR2 from the germline V gene are MNHEY and SVGEGT. The CDR3 has 16 residues.

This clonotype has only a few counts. The CDR3 DNA sequence: TGCAGCGCCCACAGGGGACTCACGGGGGGGGTGGGAAATGAGCAGTTCTTC. Its protein product is CSAHRGLTGGVGNEQFF. This chain connects TRBV29-1 to TRBJ2-1; D may be TRBD2 (8 bases). The CDR3 has 17 residues. Germline V gives CDR1 SQVTM, CDR2 ANQGSEA. V shed 7 bases and J shed 7 bases, with 29 bases lying between them.

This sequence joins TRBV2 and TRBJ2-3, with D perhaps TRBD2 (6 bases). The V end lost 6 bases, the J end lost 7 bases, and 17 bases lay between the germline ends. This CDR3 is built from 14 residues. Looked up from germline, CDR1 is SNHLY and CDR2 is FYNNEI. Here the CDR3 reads CASRERLSGNTQYF. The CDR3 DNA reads TGTGCCAGCAGGGAAAGACTTAGCGGAAATACGCAGTATTTT.

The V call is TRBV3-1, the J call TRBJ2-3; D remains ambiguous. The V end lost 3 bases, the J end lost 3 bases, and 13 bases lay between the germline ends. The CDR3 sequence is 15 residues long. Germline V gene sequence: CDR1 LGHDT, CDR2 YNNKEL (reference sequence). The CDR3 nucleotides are TGTGCCAGCAGCCATGGGGATCGCCCTACAGATACGCAGTATTTT. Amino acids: CASSHGDRPTDTQYF.

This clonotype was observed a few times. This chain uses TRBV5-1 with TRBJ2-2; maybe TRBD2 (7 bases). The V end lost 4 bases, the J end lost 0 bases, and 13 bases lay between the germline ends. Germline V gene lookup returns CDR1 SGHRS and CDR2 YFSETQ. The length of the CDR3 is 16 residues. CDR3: CASSVRGAANTGELFF. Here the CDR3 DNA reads TGCGCCAGCAGCGTCCGGGGGGCGGCGAACACCGGGGAGCTGTTTTTT.

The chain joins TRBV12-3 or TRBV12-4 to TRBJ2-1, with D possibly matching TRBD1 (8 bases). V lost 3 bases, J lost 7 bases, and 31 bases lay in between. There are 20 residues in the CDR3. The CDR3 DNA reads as TGTGCCAGCAGTTTTTCGGGAGGACAGGGCCCTCCGACTGCTTCAAATGAGCAGTTCTTC. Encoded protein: CASSFSGGQGPPTASNEQFF.

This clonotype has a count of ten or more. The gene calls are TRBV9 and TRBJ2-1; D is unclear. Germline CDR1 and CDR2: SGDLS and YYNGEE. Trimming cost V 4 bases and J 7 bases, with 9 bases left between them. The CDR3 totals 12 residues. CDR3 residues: CASSSQLNEQFF. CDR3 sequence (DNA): TGTGCCAGCAGCTCCCAGTTGAATGAGCAGTTCTTC.

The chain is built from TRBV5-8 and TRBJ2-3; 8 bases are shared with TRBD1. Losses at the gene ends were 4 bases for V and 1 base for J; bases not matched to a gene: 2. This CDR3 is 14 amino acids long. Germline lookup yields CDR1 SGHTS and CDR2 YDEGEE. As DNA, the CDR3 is TGTGCCAGCAGCCGGGGACAGGGCACAGATACGCAGTATTTT. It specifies CASSRGQGTDTQYF. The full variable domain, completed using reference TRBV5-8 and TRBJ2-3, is EAGVTQSPTHLIKTRGQQATLRCSPISGHTSVYWYQQALGLGLQFLLWYDEGEERNRGNFPPRFSGRQFPNYSSELNVNALELEDSALYLCASSRGQGTDTQYFGPGTRLTVL.

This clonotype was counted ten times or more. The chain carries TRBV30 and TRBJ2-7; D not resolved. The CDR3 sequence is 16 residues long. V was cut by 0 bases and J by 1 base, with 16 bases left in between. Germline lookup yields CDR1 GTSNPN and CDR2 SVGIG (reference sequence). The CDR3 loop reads CAWSVALWGLSYEQYF. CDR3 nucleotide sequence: TGTGCCTGGAGTGTCGCACTTTGGGGTTTATCCTACGAGCAGTACTTC.

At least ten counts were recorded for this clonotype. The CDR3 reads CASSLDREEDTEAFF. For the CDR3, the DNA is TGTGCCAGCAGCTTAGACAGGGAGGAAGACACTGAAGCTTTCTTT. This sequence joins TRBV13 and TRBJ1-1; a weak D match, TRBD1 (6 bases). The germline V gene encodes CDR1 PRHDT and CDR2 FYEKMQ (reference sequence). The CDR3 contains 15 residues. Deletions cut 1 base from V and 3 bases from J, with 12 bases between.

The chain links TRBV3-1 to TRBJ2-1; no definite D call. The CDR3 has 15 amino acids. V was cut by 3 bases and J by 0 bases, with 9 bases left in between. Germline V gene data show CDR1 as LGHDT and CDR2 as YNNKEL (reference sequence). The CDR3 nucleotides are TGTGCCAGCAGCCAGTGGTTAAGCTCCTACAATGAGCAGTTCTTC. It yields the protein CASSQWLSSYNEQFF.